What follows are 24 T cell receptor beta chains derived from one specimen sequenced in a study of T cell responses to AZD1222 COVID-19 vaccine. Assay used: immunoSEQ multiplex PCR; TCRdb lists only in-frame clones, some missing. The data show 83,000 or so clones, over 75% seen once. The material sequenced was peripheral blood, taken on day 0 of MenACWY control vaccination. All receptors come from an adult in good health.

V is TRBV15 and J is TRBJ1-5; TRBD1 matches at 7 bases. With V trimmed by 0 bases and J by 9 bases, 14 bases remained unmatched. The CDR3 contains 17 residues. Germline values: CDR1 LNHNV, CDR2 YYDKDF (reference sequence). CDR3 bases: TGTGCCACCAGCAGAGATTTGTCGGGGAGGGGGCTTGGGCCCCAGCATTTT. Its translation is CATSRDLSGRGLGPQHF.

V and J are TRBV2 and TRBJ1-2; D unresolved. The V gene's germline CDR1 is SNHLY and CDR2 FYNNEI. Trimming left V 5 bases short and J 3 bases short, with 13 bases between. This CDR3 is built from 14 residues. The CDR3 region has the DNA TGTGCCAGCAGTCCGCCCCCAGAATACTATGGCTACACCTTC. It translates to CASSPPPEYYGYTF.

The chain recombines TRBV6-2 or TRBV6-3 with TRBJ2-7; D is uncertain. The CDR3 sequence is 16 residues long. V shed 6 bases and J shed 0 bases, with 18 bases lying between them. Germline-derived CDR1 and CDR2 are MNHEY and SVGEGT. CDR3 coding DNA: TGTGCCAGCAGCAAAGTTCCGGACGGGCCCTCCTACGAGCAGTACTTC. It yields the protein CASSKVPDGPSYEQYF.

This clone has more than one count but fewer than ten. The rearrangement joins TRBV30 to TRBJ2-7; the match to TRBD2 covers 13 bases. Trimming took 3 bases from V and 2 from J; bases not matched to a gene: 10. The CDR3 contains 17 residues. Per germline, CDR1 GTSNPN and CDR2 SVGIG (reference sequence). The CDR3 protein is CAWSRPWGTSGTYEQYF. The CDR3, as DNA: TGTGCCTGGAGCCGGCCCTGGGGGACTAGCGGGACCTACGAGCAGTACTTC.

This clone is a singleton in its sample. The chain employs TRBV28 and TRBJ1-3, with TRBD1 matching 9 bases. CDR1 is MDHEN and CDR2 is SYDVKM in the germline V gene. With V trimmed by 4 bases and J by 4 bases, 5 bases remained unmatched. The CDR3 sequence is 15 residues long. CDR3 residues: CASSSQGAGGNTIYF. The CDR3 nucleotides read TGTGCCAGCAGTTCACAGGGGGCGGGAGGAAACACCATATATTTT.

This rearrangement joins TRBV11-3 to TRBJ2-3, with unresolved D. The CDR3 has 14 residues. The V end was cut by 0 bases, the J end by 2 bases, with 6 bases between. Germline V lookup: CDR1 SGHNT, CDR2 YENEEA. The CDR3 spells CASSLDSYTDTQYF. The DNA for the CDR3 is TGTGCCAGCAGCTTAGATTCCTACACAGATACGCAGTATTTT.

V and J are TRBV28 and TRBJ2-7, with TRBD1 identical over 11 bases. This CDR3 is 14 amino acids long. The ends lost 6 bases at V and 6 bases at J; junction bases unmatched: 7. The germline gives CDR1 MDHEN, CDR2 SYDVKM. CDR3 coding DNA: TGTGCCAGCAGACCCACCGGGACAGGGGGCGAGCAGTACTTC. Residues: CASRPTGTGGEQYF.

The rearrangement links TRBV3-1 (or the pseudogene TRBV3-2) to TRBJ1-3; D gene ambiguous. V was pared by 5 bases and J by 2 bases, with 1 base between. The germline CDR1 and CDR2 sequences are LGHDT and YNNKEL (reference sequence). There are 11 residues in the CDR3. The CDR3 spells CASSAGNTIYF. CDR3 DNA: TGTGCCAGCAGCGCTGGAAACACCATATATTTT.

The chain links TRBV29-1 to TRBJ1-4, with D possibly matching TRBD1 (6 bases). From germline, CDR1 is SQVTM and CDR2 ANQGSEA. V was shortened by 4 bases and J by 4 bases, with 13 bases between the two germline ends. This CDR3 is built from 14 residues. The CDR3 loop reads CSVAAGAYNEKLFF. In nucleotides, the CDR3 is TGCAGCGTTGCGGCAGGGGCCTATAATGAAAAACTGTTTTTT.

The chain is built from TRBV7-2 and TRBJ2-1, with 9 nucleotides matching TRBD2. This CDR3 comprises 17 residues. The ends lost 0 bases at V and 4 bases at J; junction bases unmatched: 7. CDR1 and CDR2 (germline): SGHTA, FQGNSA. CDR3 loop: CASSLAAGGPGYNEQFF. CDR3 nucleotide sequence: TGTGCCAGCAGCTTAGCGGCGGGAGGGCCAGGGTACAATGAGCAGTTCTTC.

This clone was found once. The chain uses TRBV15 and TRBJ2-7, with D maybe TRBD2 (6 bases). The CDR3 spans 15 residues. Trimming pared 1 base from V and 0 bases from J, leaving 10 bases between. From germline, CDR1 is LNHNV and CDR2 YYDKDF (reference sequence). CDR3: CATSRGGASSYEQYF. The CDR3 DNA sequence: TGTGCCACCAGCAGAGGCGGGGCCAGCTCCTACGAGCAGTACTTC. Full variable domain (outside the CDR3, taken from reference TRBV15 and TRBJ2-7): DAMVIQNPRYQVTQFGKPVTLSCSQTLNHNVMYWYQQKSSQAPKLLFHYYDKDFNNEADTPDNFQSRRPNTSFCFLDIRSPGLGDTAMYLCATSRGGASSYEQYFGPGTRLTVT.

The genes are TRBV27 and TRBJ2-4; TRBD2 might be the D (5 bases). The V end lost 5 bases, the J end lost 1 base, and 12 bases lay between the germline ends. This CDR3 contains 15 residues. CDR1 is MNHEY and CDR2 is SMNVEV in the germline V gene (reference sequence). The CDR3 bases are TGTGCCAGCAGTGGCCTAGCTGTGGCCAAAAACATTCAGTACTTC. Amino acid sequence: CASSGLAVAKNIQYF.

The chain joins TRBV14 to TRBJ2-7, with D possibly matching TRBD1 (5 bases). This CDR3 is 17 amino acids long. V was cut by 0 bases and J by 8 bases, with 23 bases left in between. Germline V lookup: CDR1 SGHDN, CDR2 FVKESK. The CDR3 DNA sequence: TGTGCCAGCAGCCAAGATCGAGCCGCGGCTCAGGGATTCAAGCAGTACTTC. It codes for CASSQDRAAAQGFKQYF.

This chain connects TRBV29-1 to TRBJ2-7; D is undetermined. V was shortened by 3 bases and J by 3 bases, with 12 bases between the two germline ends. The CDR3 loop spans 13 amino acids. CDR1 and CDR2 from the germline V gene are SQVTM and ANQGSEA. CDR3 coding DNA: TGCAGCGTTGAGGGTCAGGCACTCTACGAGCAGTACTTC. It encodes CSVEGQALYEQYF.

The chain couples TRBV28 to TRBJ2-2; TRBD1 matches at 10 bases. V gave up 7 bases and J gave up 7 bases; unmatched junction bases: 6. The CDR3 runs to 14 residues. CDR1 is MDHEN, CDR2 SYDVKM, per germline. As DNA, the CDR3 is TGTGCCAGCACCTTGACAGGGGGCGTCGGGGAGCTGTTTTTT. Encoded protein: CASTLTGGVGELFF.

This chain links TRBV5-1 with TRBJ1-1, with 8 bases identical to TRBD1. The J segment lost 2 bases and the V segment lost 4 bases, leaving 7 bases of the junction unmatched. The CDR3 loop spans 15 amino acids. Germline V gene sequence: CDR1 SGHRS, CDR2 YFSETQ. The CDR3 region is CASSGDRGLNTEAFF. DNA for the CDR3: TGCGCCAGCAGCGGCGACAGGGGACTAAACACTGAAGCTTTCTTT.

The chain joins TRBV12-2 to TRBJ2-2; the listed D gene, TRBD1, was not tested against the DNA. TRBV12-2 is a documented pseudogene. The CDR3 is 19 amino acids. The CDR3 spells CASRLHIPPGHPDTGELFF. CDR3 nucleotides: TGTGCAAGTCGCTTACACATCCCACCGGGACATCCGGACACCGGGGAGCTGTTTTTT.

The V and J genes are TRBV28 and TRBJ2-1; no definite D call. The CDR3 extends over 14 amino acids. Germline V gene sequence: CDR1 MDHEN, CDR2 SYDVKM. Trimming shortened V by 5 bases and J by 5 bases, and 13 bases separated the two germline ends. The CDR3, as DNA: TGTGCCAGCAGTGGCTCCCGAAGAGACAATGAGCAGTTCTTC. Translated, it gives CASSGSRRDNEQFF.

CDR3 sequence (DNA): TGTGCCAGCAGTGAAAACAGGGGGCTAGAGGGTGAAGCTTTCTTT. Translated, it gives CASSENRGLEGEAFF. This chain uses TRBV28 with TRBJ1-1; TRBD1 aligns across 9 bases. The CDR3 sequence is 15 residues long. The germline gives CDR1 MDHEN, CDR2 SYDVKM. V gave up 5 bases and J gave up 7 bases; unmatched junction bases: 11.

The rearrangement joins TRBV7-2 to TRBJ1-2; D is undetermined. CDR3 length: 12 amino acids. Trimming removed 4 bases from V and 2 bases from J, with 5 bases in between. CDR1 SGHTA and CDR2 FQGNSA come from the germline V gene. This CDR3 is CASSYYNYGYTF. The CDR3 coding sequence is TGTGCCAGCAGCTATTACAACTATGGCTACACCTTC.

This rearrangement joins TRBV7-9 to TRBJ1-1, with unresolved D. The CDR3 spans 15 residues. CDR1 and CDR2 from the germline V gene are SEHNR and FQNEAQ (reference sequence). V was clipped by 2 bases and J by 4 bases, with 14 bases between them. The DNA of the CDR3 is TGTGCCAGCAGCTTAATGGCCGTGACGAGCACTGAAGCTTTCTTT. Translated: CASSLMAVTSTEAFF.

The chain combines TRBV28 with TRBJ2-3; no reliable D call. Per the germline V gene, CDR1 is MDHEN and CDR2 is SYDVKM. V lost 4 bases and J 6 bases, leaving 8 bases between the germline ends. The CDR3 spans 12 residues. The CDR3 sequence is CASSSGFDTQYF. The CDR3 DNA follows: TGTGCCAGCAGTTCCGGGTTTGATACGCAGTATTTT.

This clone has only a few counts. V is TRBV18 and J is TRBJ2-5, with 10 bases lining up with TRBD1. With V trimmed by 4 bases and J by 1 base, 6 bases remained unmatched. The germline gives CDR1 KGHSH, CDR2 LQKENI. The CDR3 sequence is 16 residues long. The CDR3 region has the DNA TGTGCCAGCTCACTCAGGGACAGGGGCTCCCAAGAGACCCAGTACTTC. Amino acids: CASSLRDRGSQETQYF. Full variable domain (outside the CDR3, taken from reference TRBV18 and TRBJ2-5): NAGVMQNPRHLVRRRGQEARLRCSPMKGHSHVYWYRQLPEEGLKFMVYLQKENIIDESGMPKERFSAEFPKEGPSILRIQQVVRGDSAAYFCASSLRDRGSQETQYFGPGTRLLVL.

The chain is built from TRBV5-1 and TRBJ1-1; 8 bases are shared with TRBD1. Germline V lookup: CDR1 SGHRS, CDR2 YFSETQ. The CDR3 sequence is 15 residues long. The trim removed 4 bases at V and 3 bases at J, leaving 8 bases unmatched. The CDR3 DNA sequence: TGCGCCAGCAGCCCCTCGACAGGGGAGGACACTGAAGCTTTCTTT. Its translation: CASSPSTGEDTEAFF.